The rows below give T cell receptor beta chains drawn from one sample of a study of T-cell memory formation after mild COVID-19. TCRdb re-analysed the 5' RACE reads in MiXCR, keeping a single row per CDR3 protein. In the table there are 300,000 to 350,000 distinct CDR3 sequences, just under 20% of which are singletons. Sequencing was performed on PBMCs or a T cell subset sorted from them (not recorded which). The source is a man aged 18 to 29 who had mild COVID-19 (a few samples of this study predate the infection). Cell type and time point are not known. Each CDR3 is given with its conserved first and last residue. D genes are given only for firm matches. Clone size is not always given. Where it is, it says once, few, many or a class for expanded clones.

abundance | len | j_gene | v_gene | d_gene | CDR3nt | CDR3aa
. | 14 | TRBJ2-3 | TRBV18 | . | TGTGCCAGCTCACCATTCAGCACCACAGATACGCAGTATTTT | CASSPFSTTDTQYF
. | 14 | TRBJ2-2 | TRBV5-1 | . | TGCGCCAGCAGCTTGGTTACCGCCACCGGGGAGCTGTTTTTT | CASSLVTATGELFF
few | 13 | TRBJ1-2 | TRBV12-3/TRBV12-4 | TRBD1 | TGTGCCAGCAGTCCGGGACAGGGGAAAGGCTACACCTTC | CASSPGQGKGYTF
few | 15 | TRBJ2-7 | TRBV7-2 | . | TGTGCCAGCAGCTTCCGGGACTTCTCATTCCACGAGCAGTACTTC | CASSFRDFSFHEQYF
. | 15 | TRBJ2-6 | TRBV6-5 | . | TGTGCCAGCAGAACGACAGCCACTGGGGCCAACGTCCTGACTTTC | CASRTTATGANVLTF
many | 13 | TRBJ2-3 | TRBV15 | . | TGTGCCACCAGCAGAGGTAGGACAGATACGCAGTATTTT | CATSRGRTDTQYF
. | 13 | TRBJ2-1 | TRBV19 | . | TGTGCCAGTAGTCGTGGGGTAGGGGACGAGCAGTTCTTC | CASSRGVGDEQFF
. | 14 | TRBJ2-5 | TRBV5-1 | . | TGCGCCAGCAGCGCACGGGACAATCAAGAGACCCAGTACTTC | CASSARDNQETQYF
few | 15 | TRBJ2-3 | TRBV7-2 | TRBD2 | TGTGCCAGCAGCTTATTTAGCGGGGGGGCTAATACGCAGTATTTT | CASSLFSGGANTQYF
few | 16 | TRBJ2-7 | TRBV4-2 | TRBD1 | TGTGCCAGCAGCCAAGAAGGCGACAGGGTAGTCCCCGAGCAGTACTTC | CASSQEGDRVVPEQYF
. | 14 | TRBJ2-1 | TRBV7-6 | . | TGTGCCAGCAGCTTATCGACAGGCTACAATGAGCAGTTCTTC | CASSLSTGYNEQFF
few | 14 | TRBJ2-5 | TRBV18 | . | TGTGCCAGCTCCGAAGTAGCAGTCGGAGAGACCCAGTACTTC | CASSEVAVGETQYF
. | 13 | TRBJ2-3 | TRBV5-1 | . | TGCGCCAGCAGCTCCCCCACGGAGGGTACGCAGTATTTT | CASSSPTEGTQYF
. | 13 | TRBJ1-5 | TRBV12-5 | . | TGTGCTAGTGGCCTAGACAGTAGTCAGCCCCAGCATTTT | CASGLDSSQPQHF
. | 14 | TRBJ1-1 | TRBV6-2/TRBV6-3 | . | TGTGCCAGCAGTTACTGGCTGTCGAACACTGAAGCTTTCTTT | CASSYWLSNTEAFF